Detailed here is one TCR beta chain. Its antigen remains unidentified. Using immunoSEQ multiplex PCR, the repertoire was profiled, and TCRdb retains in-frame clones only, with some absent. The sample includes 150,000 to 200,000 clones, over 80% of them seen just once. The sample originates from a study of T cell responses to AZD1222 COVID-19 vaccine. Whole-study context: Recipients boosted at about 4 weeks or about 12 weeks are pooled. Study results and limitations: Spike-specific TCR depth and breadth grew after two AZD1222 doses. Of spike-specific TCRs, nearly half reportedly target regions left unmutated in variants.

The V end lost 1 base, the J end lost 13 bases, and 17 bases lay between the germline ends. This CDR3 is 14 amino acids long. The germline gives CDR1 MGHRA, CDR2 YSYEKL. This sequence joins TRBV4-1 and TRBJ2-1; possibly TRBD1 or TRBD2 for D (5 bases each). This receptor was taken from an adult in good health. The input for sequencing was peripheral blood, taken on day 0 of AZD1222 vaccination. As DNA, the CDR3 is TGCGCCAGCAGCCAAGTGTGGGGGACGTCATATCAGTTCTTC. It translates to CASSQVWGTSYQFF.